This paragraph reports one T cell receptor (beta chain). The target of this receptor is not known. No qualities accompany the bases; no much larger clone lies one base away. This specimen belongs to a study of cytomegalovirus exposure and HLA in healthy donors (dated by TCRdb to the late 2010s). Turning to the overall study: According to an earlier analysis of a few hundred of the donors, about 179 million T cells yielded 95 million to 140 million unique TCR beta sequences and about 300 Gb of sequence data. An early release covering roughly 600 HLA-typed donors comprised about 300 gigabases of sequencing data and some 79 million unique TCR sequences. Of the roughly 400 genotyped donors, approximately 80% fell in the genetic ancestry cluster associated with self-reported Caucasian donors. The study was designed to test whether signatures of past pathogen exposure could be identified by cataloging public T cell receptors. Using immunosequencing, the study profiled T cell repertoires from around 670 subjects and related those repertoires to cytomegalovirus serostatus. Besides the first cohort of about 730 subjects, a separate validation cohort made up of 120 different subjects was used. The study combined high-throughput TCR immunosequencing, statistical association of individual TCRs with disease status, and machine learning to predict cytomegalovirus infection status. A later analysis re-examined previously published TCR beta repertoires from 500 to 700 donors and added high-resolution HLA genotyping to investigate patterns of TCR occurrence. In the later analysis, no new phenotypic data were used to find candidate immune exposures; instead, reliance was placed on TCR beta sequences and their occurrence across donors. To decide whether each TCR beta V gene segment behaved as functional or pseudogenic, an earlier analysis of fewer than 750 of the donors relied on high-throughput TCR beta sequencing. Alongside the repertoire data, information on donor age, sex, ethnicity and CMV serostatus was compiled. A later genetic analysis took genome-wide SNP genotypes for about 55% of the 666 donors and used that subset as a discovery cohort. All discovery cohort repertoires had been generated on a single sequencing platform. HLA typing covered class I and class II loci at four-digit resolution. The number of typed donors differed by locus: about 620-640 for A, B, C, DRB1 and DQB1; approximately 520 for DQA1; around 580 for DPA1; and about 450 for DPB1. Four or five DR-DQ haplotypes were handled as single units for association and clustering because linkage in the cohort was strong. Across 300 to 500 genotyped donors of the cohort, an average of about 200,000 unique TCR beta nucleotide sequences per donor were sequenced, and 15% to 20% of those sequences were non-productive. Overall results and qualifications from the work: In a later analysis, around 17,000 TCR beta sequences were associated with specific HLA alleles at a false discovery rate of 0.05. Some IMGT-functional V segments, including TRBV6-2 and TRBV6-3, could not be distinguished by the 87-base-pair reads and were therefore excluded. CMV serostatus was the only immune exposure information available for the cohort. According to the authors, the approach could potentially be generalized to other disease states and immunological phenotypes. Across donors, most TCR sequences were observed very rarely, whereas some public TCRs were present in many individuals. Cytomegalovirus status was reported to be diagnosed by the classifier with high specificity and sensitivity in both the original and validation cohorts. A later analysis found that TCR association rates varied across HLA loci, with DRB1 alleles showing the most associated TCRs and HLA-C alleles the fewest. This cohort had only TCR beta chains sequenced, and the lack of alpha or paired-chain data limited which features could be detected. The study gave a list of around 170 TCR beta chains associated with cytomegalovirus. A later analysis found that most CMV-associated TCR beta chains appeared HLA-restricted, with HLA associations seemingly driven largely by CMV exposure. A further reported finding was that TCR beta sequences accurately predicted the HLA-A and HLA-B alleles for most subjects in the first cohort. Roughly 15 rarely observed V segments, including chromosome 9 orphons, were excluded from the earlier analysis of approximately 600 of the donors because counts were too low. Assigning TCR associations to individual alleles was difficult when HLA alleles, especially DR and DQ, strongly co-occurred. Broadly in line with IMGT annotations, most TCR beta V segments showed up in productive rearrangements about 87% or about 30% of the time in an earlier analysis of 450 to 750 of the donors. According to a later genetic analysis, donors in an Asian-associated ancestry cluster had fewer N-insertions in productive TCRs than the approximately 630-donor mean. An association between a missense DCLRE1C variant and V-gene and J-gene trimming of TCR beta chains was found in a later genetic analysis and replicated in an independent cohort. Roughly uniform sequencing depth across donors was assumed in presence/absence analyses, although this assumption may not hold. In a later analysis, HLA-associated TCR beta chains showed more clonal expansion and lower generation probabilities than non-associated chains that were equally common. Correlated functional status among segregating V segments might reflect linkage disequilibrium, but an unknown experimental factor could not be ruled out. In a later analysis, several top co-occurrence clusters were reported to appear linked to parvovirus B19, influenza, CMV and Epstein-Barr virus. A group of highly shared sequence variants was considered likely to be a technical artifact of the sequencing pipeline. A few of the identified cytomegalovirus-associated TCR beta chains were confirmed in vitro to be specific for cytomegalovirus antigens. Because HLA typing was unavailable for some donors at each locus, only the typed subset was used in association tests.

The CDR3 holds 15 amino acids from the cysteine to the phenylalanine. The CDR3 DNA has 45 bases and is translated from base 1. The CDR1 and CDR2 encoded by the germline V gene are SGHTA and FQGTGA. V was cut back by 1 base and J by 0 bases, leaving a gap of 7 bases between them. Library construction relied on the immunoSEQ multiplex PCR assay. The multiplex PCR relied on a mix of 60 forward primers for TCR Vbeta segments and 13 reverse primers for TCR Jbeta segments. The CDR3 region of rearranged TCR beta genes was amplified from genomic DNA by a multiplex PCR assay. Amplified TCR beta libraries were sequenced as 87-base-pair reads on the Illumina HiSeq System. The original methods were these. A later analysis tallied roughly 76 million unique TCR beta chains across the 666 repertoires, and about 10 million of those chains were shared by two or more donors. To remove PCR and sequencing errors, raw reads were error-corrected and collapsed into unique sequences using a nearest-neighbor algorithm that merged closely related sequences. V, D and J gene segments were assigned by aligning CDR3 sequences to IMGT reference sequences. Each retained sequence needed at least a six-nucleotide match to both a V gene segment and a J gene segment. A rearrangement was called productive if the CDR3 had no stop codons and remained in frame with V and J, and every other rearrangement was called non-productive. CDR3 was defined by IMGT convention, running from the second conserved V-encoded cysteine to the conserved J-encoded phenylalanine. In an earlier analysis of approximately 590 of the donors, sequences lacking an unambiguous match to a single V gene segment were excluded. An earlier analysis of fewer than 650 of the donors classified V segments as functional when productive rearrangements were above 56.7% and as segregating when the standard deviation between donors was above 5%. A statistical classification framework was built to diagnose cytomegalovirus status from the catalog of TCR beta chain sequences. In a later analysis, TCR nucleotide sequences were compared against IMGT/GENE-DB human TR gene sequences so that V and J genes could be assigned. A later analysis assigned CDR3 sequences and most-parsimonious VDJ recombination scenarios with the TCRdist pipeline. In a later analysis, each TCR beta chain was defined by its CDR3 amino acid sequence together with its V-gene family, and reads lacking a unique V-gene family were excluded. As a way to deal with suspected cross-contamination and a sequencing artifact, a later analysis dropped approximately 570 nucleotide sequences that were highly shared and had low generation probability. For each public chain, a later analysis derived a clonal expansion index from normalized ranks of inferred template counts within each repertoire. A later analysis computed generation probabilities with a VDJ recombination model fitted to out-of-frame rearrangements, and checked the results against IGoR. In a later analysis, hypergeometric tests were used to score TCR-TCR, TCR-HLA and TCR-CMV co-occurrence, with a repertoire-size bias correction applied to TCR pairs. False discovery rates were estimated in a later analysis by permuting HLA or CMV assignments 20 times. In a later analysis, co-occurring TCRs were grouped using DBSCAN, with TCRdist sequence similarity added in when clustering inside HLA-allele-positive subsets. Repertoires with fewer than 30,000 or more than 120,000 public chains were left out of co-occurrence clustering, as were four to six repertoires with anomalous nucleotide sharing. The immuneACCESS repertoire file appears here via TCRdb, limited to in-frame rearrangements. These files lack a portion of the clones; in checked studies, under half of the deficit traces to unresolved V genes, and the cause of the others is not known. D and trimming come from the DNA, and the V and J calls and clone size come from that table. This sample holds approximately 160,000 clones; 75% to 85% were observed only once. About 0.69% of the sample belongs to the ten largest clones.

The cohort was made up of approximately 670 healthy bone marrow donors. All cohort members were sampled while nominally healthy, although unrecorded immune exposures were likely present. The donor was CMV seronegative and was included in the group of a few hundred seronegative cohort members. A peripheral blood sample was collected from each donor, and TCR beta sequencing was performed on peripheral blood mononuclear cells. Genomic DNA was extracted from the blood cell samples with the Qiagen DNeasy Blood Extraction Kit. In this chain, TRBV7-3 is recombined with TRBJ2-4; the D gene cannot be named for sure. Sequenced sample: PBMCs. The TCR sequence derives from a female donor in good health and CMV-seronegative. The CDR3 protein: CASSLKHQAKNIQYF. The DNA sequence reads TGTGCCAGCAGCTTAAAGCATCAAGCCAAAAACATTCAGTACTTC.